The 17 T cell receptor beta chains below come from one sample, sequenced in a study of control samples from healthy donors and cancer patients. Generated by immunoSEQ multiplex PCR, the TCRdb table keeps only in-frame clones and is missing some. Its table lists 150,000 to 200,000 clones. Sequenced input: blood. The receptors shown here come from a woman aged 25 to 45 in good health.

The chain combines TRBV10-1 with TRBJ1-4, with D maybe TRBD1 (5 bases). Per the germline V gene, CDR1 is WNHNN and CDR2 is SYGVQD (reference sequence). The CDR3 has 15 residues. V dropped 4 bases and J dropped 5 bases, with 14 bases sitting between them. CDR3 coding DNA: TGCGCCAGCAGTGGGCCAAGGACACTAAATGAAAAACTGTTTTTT. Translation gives CASSGPRTLNEKLFF.

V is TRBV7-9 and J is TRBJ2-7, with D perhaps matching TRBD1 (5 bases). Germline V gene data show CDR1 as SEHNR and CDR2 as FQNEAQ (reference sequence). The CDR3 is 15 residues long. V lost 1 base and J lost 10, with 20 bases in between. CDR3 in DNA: TGTGCCAGCAGCTTAGAGGGGTCCCAAAGGCGGTTACAGTACTTC. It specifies CASSLEGSQRRLQYF.

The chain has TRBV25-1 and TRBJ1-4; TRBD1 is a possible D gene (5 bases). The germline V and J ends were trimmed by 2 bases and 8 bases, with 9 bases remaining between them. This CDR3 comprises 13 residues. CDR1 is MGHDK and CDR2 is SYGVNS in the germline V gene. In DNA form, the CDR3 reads TGTGCCAGCAGTGAAGGGGGTGGCGAAAAACTGTTTTTT. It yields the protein CASSEGGGEKLFF. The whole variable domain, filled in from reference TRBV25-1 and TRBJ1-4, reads EADIYQTPRYLVIGTGKKITLECSQTMGHDKMYWYQQDPGMELHLIHYSYGVNSTEKGDLSSESTVSRIRTEHFPLTLESARPSHTSQYLCASSEGGGEKLFFGSGTQLSVL.

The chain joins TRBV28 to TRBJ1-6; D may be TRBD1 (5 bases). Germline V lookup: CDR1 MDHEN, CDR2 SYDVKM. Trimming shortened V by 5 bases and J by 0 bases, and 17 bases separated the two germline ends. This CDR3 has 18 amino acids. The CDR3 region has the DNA TGTGCCAGCAGTCCCTCAAAACAGGTCAGCTCCTATAATTCACCCCTCCACTTT. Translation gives CASSPSKQVSSYNSPLHF.

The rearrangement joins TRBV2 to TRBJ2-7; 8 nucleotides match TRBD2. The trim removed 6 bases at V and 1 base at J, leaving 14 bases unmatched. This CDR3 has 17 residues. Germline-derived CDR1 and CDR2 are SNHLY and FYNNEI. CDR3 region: CASRSPRGGVGSYEQYF. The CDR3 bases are TGTGCCAGCAGGTCCCCCCGGGGGGGAGTAGGGTCCTACGAGCAGTACTTC. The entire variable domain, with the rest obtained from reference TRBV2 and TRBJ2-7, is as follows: EPEVTQTPSHQVTQMGQEVILRCVPISNHLYFYWYRQILGQKVEFLVSFYNNEISEKSEIFDDQFSVERPDGSNFTLKIRSTKLEDSAMYFCASRSPRGGVGSYEQYFGPGTRLTVT.

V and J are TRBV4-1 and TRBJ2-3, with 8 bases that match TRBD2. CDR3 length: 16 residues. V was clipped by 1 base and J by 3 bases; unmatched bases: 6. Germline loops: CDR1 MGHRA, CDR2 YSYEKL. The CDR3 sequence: CASSQGQRGLTDTQYF. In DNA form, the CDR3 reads TGCGCCAGCAGCCAAGGGCAGCGGGGGCTGACAGATACGCAGTATTTT.

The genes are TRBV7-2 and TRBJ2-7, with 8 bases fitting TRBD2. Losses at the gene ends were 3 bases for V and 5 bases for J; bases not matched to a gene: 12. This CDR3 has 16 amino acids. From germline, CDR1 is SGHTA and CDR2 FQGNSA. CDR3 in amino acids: CASSFKGGAGGDEQYF. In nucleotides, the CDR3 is TGTGCCAGCAGCTTTAAGGGCGGGGCGGGGGGCGACGAGCAGTACTTC.

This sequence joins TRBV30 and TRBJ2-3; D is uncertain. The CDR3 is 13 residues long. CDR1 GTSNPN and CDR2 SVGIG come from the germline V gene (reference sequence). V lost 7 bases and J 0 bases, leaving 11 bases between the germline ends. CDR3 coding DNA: TGTGCCTTGGGGTGGCGAAGCACAGATACGCAGTATTTT. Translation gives CALGWRSTDTQYF.

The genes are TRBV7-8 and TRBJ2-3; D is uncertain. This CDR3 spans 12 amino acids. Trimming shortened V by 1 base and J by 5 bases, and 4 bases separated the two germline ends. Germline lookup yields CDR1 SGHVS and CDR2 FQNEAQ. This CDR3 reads CASSLEGDTQYF. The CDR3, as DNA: TGTGCCAGCAGCTTAGAGGGAGATACGCAGTATTTT.

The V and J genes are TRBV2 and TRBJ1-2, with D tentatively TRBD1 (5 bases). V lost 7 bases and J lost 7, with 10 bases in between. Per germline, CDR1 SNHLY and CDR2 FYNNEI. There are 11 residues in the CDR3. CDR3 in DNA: TGTGCCAGCAACGACCAGGGTGGCTACACCTTC. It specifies CASNDQGGYTF. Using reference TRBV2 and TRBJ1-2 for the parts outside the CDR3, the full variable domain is EPEVTQTPSHQVTQMGQEVILRCVPISNHLYFYWYRQILGQKVEFLVSFYNNEISEKSEIFDDQFSVERPDGSNFTLKIRSTKLEDSAMYFCASNDQGGYTFGSGTRLTVV.

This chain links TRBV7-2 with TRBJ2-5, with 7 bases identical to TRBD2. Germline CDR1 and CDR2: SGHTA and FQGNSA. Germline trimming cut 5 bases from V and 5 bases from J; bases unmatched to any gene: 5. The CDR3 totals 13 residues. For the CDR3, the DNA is TGTGCCAGCAGCGGCCCCGGGGGGGAGACCCAGTACTTC. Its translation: CASSGPGGETQYF.

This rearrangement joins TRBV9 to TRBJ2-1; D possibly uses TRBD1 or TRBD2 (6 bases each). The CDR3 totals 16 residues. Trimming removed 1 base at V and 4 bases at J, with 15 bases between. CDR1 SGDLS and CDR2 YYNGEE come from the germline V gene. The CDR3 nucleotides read TGTGCCAGCAGCGTATCCTGGGGGGCCTCTTACAATGAGCAGTTCTTC. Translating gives CASSVSWGASYNEQFF.

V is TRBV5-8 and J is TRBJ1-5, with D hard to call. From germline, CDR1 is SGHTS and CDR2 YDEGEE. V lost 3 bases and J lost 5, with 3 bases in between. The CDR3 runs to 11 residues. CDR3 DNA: TGTGCCAGCAGCTATTATCAGCCCCAGCATTTT. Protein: CASSYYQPQHF.

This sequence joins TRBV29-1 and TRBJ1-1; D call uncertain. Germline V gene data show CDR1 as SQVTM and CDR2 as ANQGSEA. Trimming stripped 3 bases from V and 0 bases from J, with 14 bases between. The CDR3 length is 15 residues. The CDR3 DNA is TGCAGCGTTGACAAGGAGGCCACTATGAACACTGAAGCTTTCTTT. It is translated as CSVDKEATMNTEAFF.

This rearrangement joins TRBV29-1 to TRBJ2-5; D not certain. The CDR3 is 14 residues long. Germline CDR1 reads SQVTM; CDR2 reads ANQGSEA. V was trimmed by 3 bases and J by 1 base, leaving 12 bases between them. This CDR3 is CSVEGYTTQETQYF. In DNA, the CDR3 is TGCAGCGTTGAGGGGTACACGACCCAAGAGACCCAGTACTTC.

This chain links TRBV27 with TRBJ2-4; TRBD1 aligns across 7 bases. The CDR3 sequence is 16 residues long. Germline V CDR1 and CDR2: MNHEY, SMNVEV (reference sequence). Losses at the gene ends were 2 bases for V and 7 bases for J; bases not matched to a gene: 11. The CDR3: CASSLGASTGTNIQYF. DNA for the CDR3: TGTGCCAGCAGTTTAGGGGCGTCGACAGGGACGAACATTCAGTACTTC.

The CDR3 DNA follows: TGTGCCAGCAGTTTATCCAGGACAGCTCGATATGAAAAACTGTTTTTT. It codes for CASSLSRTARYEKLFF. The J gene is TRBJ1-4, the V gene TRBV28, with D maybe TRBD1 (6 bases). The length of the CDR3 is 16 residues. The V end was cut by 1 base, the J end by 6 bases, with 15 bases between. CDR1 and CDR2 (germline): MDHEN, SYDVKM.